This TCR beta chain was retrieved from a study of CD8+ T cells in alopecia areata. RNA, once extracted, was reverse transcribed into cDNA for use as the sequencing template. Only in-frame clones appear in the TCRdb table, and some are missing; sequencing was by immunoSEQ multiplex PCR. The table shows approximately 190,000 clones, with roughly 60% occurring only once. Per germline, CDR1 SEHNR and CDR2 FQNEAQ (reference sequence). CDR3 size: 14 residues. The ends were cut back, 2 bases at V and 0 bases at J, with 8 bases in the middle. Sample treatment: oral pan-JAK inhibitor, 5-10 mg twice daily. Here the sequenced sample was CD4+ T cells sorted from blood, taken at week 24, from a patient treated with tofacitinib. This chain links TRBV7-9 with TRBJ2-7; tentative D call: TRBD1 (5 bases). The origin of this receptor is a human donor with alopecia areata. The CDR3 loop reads CASSLMGLSYEQYF. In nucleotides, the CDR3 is TGTGCCAGCAGCTTAATGGGGCTCTCCTACGAGCAGTACTTC.